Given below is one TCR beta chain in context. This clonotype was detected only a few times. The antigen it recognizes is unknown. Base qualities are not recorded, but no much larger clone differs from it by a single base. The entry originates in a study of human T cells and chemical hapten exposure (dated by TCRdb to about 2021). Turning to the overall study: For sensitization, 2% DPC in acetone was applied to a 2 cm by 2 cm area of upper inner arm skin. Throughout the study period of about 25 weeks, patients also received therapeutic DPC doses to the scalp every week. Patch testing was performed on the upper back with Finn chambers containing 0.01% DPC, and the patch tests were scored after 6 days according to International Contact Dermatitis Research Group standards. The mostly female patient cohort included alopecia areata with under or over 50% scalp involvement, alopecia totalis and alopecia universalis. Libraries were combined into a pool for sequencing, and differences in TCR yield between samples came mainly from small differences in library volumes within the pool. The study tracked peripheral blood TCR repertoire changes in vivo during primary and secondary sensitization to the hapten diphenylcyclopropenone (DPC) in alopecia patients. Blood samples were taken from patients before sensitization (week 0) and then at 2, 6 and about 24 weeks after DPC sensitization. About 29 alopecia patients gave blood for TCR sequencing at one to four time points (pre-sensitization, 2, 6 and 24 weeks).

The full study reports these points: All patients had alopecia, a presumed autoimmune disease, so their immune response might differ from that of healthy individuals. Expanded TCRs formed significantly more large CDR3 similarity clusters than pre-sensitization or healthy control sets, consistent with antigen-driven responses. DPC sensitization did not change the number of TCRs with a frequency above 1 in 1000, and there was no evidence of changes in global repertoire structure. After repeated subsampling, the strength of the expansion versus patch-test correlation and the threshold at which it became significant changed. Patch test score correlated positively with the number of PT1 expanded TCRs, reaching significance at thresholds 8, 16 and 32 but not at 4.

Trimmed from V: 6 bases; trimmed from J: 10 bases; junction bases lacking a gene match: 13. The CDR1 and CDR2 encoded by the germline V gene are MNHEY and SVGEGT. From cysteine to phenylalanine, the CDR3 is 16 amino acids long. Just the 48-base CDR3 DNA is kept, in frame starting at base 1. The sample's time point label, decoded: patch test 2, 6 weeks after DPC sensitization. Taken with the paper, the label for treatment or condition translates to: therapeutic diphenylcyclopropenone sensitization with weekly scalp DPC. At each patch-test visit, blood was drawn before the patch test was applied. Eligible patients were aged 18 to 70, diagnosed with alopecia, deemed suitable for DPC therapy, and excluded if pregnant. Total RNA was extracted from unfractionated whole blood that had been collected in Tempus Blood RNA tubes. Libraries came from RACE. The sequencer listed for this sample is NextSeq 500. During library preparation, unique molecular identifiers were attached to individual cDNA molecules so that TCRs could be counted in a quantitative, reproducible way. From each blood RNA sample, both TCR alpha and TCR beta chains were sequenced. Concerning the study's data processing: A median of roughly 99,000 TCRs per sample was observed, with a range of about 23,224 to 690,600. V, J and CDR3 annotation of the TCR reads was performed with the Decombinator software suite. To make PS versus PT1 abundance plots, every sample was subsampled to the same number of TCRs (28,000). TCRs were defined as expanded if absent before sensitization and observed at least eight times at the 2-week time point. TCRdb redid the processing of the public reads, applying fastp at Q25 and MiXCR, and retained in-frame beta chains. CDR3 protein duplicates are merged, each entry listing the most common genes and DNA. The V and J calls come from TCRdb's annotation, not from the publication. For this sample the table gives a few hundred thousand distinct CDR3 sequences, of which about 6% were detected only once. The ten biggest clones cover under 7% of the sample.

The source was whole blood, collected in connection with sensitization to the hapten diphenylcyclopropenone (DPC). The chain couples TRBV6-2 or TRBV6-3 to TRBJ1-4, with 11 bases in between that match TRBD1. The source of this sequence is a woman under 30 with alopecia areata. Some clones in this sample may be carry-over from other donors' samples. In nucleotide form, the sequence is TGTGCCAGCAGCCCCCGGCGGGGACAGGGGGAAGTAAAACTGTTTTTT. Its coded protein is CASSPRRGQGEVKLFF.